These 4 T cell receptor beta chains came from one sample sequenced in a study of T cells expressing NK-cell markers. From its re-call of the 5' RACE reads, TCRdb lists each CDR3 protein once, without DNA. With about 260,000 distinct CDR3 sequences in the sample, the ten largest clones hold about 0.39%. Sequencing input: blood T cells: a sorted CD56 or NKG2C T cell subset, CD4+ or CD8+ T cells, or bulk PBMC T cells (not recorded which). The receptors were sampled from a young man in good health.

The chain combines TRBV10-2 with TRBJ2-3; the TCRdb call, TRBD2, lacks DNA for checking. Germline V CDR1 and CDR2: WSHSY, SAAADI. The length of the CDR3 is 15 residues. CDR3: CASSLGLVLSDTQYF.

The genes are TRBV20-1 and TRBJ1-6; TCRdb indicates TRBD1, and absent DNA this call remains unverified. This CDR3 is 13 amino acids long. In germline, CDR1 is DFQATT, CDR2 SNEGSKA (reference sequence). CDR3 protein: CSAHGTVDSPLHF.

The chain uses TRBV5-6 and TRBJ1-2; the D call of TRBD1 rests on TCRdb alone, since no DNA is present to check it. The germline CDR1 and CDR2 sequences are SGHDT and YYEEEE. This CDR3 spans 16 amino acids. The CDR3 reads CASSGPTGDANYGYTF.

V usage is TRBV7-8 and J usage is TRBJ1-5; as DNA is missing, the TRBD1 call by TCRdb cannot be tested. Germline V gene sequence: CDR1 SGHVS, CDR2 FQNEAQ. This CDR3 comprises 13 residues. The CDR3 region is CASSSDRRGPQHF. The entire variable domain, with the rest obtained from reference TRBV7-8 and TRBJ1-5, is as follows: GAGVSQSPRYKVAKRGQDVALRCDPISGHVSLFWYQQALGQGPEFLTYFQNEAQLDKSGLPSDRFFAERPEGSVSTLKIQRTQQEDSAVYLCASSSDRRGPQHFGDGTRLSIL.